This TCR beta chain was retrieved from a study of cytomegalovirus exposure and HLA in healthy donors. The overall study: For the approximately 400 genotyped donors, roughly 80% fell within the Caucasian-associated ancestry cluster. The study, taken as a whole, reports: Associated with cytomegalovirus, according to the listing, were around 170 TCR beta chains. Most TCR beta V segments were productive about 90% or about 30% of the time in an earlier analysis.

The PCR was carried out with 60 Vbeta primers and 13 Jbeta primers. The assay was immunoSEQ multiplex PCR, and TCRdb's table has in-frame clones only and misses some. The table has around 200,000 clones, 65% to 90% seen once. CDR1 is SGHTA, CDR2 FQGTGA, per germline. The CDR3 has 15 amino acids. Trimming took 1 base from V and 0 from J, leaving 8 bases between them. A remark on this clone: Its target is unknown.

This sequence joins TRBV7-3 and TRBJ2-3; possibly TRBD2 for D (6 bases). The source material was PBMCs. The sequence came from a woman under 40 in good health and CMV-seronegative. CDR3 amino acids: CASSLIGTSTDTQYF. The CDR3 nucleotides are TGTGCCAGCAGCTTAATAGGGACTAGCACAGATACGCAGTATTTT.